These 18 T cell receptor beta chains originate from one sample sequenced in a study of T cell repertoires in cytomegalovirus infection (dated by TCRdb to between 2018 and 2021). Sequencing used an Illumina HiSeq 1500. In TCRdb, the public reads were trimmed at Q25 with fastp and aligned with MiXCR, with productive beta chains retained. Rows merge per CDR3 protein into single entries with the most common DNA and genes. The sample table contains approximately 700,000 distinct CDR3 sequences; only one count was recorded for approximately 40% of them. The top ten hold roughly 2.9% of the sample. The sequencing input was PBMCs. These receptors all come from a human donor in good health (CMV status not recorded). Some clones in this sample may be carry-over from other donors' samples.

The chain combines TRBV4-1 with TRBJ1-2, with D possibly being TRBD1 (5 bases). In germline, CDR1 is MGHRA, CDR2 YSYEKL. This CDR3 has 14 residues. V gave up 4 bases and J gave up 5 bases, with 14 bases separating them. The CDR3 nucleotides read TGCGCCAGCAGCCTCTTAGGGACGGAATATGGCTACACCTTC. It is translated as CASSLLGTEYGYTF.

The genes are TRBV6-6 and TRBJ2-7; 8 bases are shared with TRBD2. The V gene's germline CDR1 is MNHNY and CDR2 SVGAGI (reference sequence). The CDR3 covers 15 residues. The J segment lost 0 bases and the V segment lost 8 bases, leaving 9 bases of the junction unmatched. CDR3 DNA sequence: TGTGCCAGCCGGGGGGGACGGGGTAGCTCCTACGAGCAGTACTTC. This sequence encodes CASRGGRGSSYEQYF.

This clonotype has just a few counts. The V and J genes are TRBV12-3 or TRBV12-4 and TRBJ2-7; tentative D call: TRBD2 (5 bases). CDR3 length: 14 residues. Trimming cost V 0 bases and J 2 bases, with 8 bases left between them. DNA of the CDR3: TGTGCCAGCAGTTTAGCGGAGGCTCCCTACGAGCAGTACTTC. It specifies CASSLAEAPYEQYF.

The rearrangement links TRBV7-8 to TRBJ1-2, with D perhaps matching TRBD1 (5 bases). The germline V gene has CDR1 SGHVS and CDR2 FQNEAQ. Trimming took 1 base from V and 4 from J, leaving 16 bases between them. The CDR3 loop spans 16 amino acids. CDR3 sequence (DNA): TGTGCCAGCAGCTTAGAGTTAACAGGCGGAGGCTATGGCTACACCTTC. Residues: CASSLELTGGGYGYTF.

Regarding this clonotype: Sequence at one end of the junction differs from germline and may be a read error. J is TRBJ2-7 and V is TRBV27, with 8 bases that match TRBD2. The CDR3 runs to 17 residues. The V gene's germline CDR1 is MNHEY and CDR2 SMNVEV (reference sequence). The CDR3 reads CASRLSPSGSRSYEQYF. DNA of the CDR3: TGTGCCAGCAGGTTATCTCCTAGCGGGTCACGCTCCTACGAGCAGTACTTC.

This clonotype was seen a handful of times. The V and J genes are TRBV7-2 and TRBJ2-1; 9 bases map to TRBD1. The length of the CDR3 is 15 residues. Germline V CDR1 and CDR2: SGHTA, FQGNSA. Trimming at V came to 5 bases and at J to 7 bases, leaving 9 bases not matched to a gene. The CDR3 here is CASSAIGTGKNEQFF. The CDR3 nucleotides are TGTGCCAGCAGCGCCATCGGGACAGGGAAGAATGAGCAGTTCTTC. Using reference TRBV7-2 and TRBJ2-1 for the parts outside the CDR3, the full variable domain is GAGVSQSPSNKVTEKGKDVELRCDPISGHTALYWYRQSLGQGLEFLIYFQGNSAPDKSGLPSDRFSAERTGGSVSTLTIQRTQQEDSAVYLCASSAIGTGKNEQFFGPGTRLTVL.

This sequence joins TRBV7-2 and TRBJ2-5, with 11 bases identical to TRBD2. The length of the CDR3 is 16 residues. After removal of 2 bases from V and 5 bases from J, the junction contained 7 bases not matched to a gene. Germline CDR1 SGHTA, CDR2 FQGNSA. For the CDR3, the DNA is TGTGCCAGCAGCTTAATAATAGCGGGAGGGTGGGAGACCCAGTACTTC. Protein sequence: CASSLIIAGGWETQYF.

The chain couples TRBV11-2 to TRBJ2-1, with TRBD1 as a possible D gene (7 bases). Germline assignment: CDR1 SGHAT and CDR2 FQNNGV. The V end lost 1 base, the J end lost 8 bases, and 15 bases lay between the germline ends. The CDR3 loop spans 15 amino acids. The CDR3 nucleotides read TGTGCCAGCAGCTTAGGCGGGGCAGGGGGGCATGAGCAGTTCTTC. It yields the protein CASSLGGAGGHEQFF.

This clonotype was seen a handful of times. The chain couples TRBV10-3 to TRBJ1-5, with D possibly matching TRBD1 (5 bases). The CDR3 sequence is 13 residues long. Germline values: CDR1 ENHRY, CDR2 SYGVKD. V shed 6 bases and J shed 4 bases, with 10 bases lying between them. In DNA, the CDR3 is TGTGCCATCAGAGGTGACAGAAATCAGCCCCAGCATTTT. Translation: CAIRGDRNQPQHF.

This clonotype has ten or more counts. The rearrangement links TRBV7-2 to TRBJ2-7; the match to TRBD2 covers 13 bases. This CDR3 comprises 18 residues. CDR1 is SGHTA and CDR2 is FQGNSA in the germline V gene. V trimming: 5 bases; J trimming: 4 bases; junction bases outside the gene matches: 14. The CDR3 protein is CASSSGLAGENLPYEQYF. The CDR3 region has the DNA TGTGCCAGCAGCAGTGGACTAGCGGGAGAAAACCTGCCTTACGAGCAGTACTTC.

In its sample, this clonotype was seen many times. This sequence joins TRBV7-2 and TRBJ1-1, with unresolved D. CDR1 is SGHTA, CDR2 FQGNSA, per germline. CDR3 length: 14 residues. V lost 5 bases, J lost 4 bases, and 14 bases lay in between. CDR3 residues: CASSISAMVTEAFF. The CDR3 bases are TGTGCCAGCAGCATCAGCGCCATGGTCACTGAAGCTTTCTTT.

The sample holds a few counts of this clonotype. V gene TRBV7-9 combines with J gene TRBJ1-2; weak D call: TRBD1 (6 bases). This CDR3 contains 14 residues. Germline V gene data show CDR1 as SEHNR and CDR2 as FQNEAQ (reference sequence). Deletions cut 5 bases from V and 6 bases from J, with 16 bases between. CDR3 sequence reads: CASSTEGERDGYTF. DNA of the CDR3: TGTGCCAGCAGCACAGAGGGGGAAAGGGATGGCTACACCTTC.

The gene calls are TRBV20-1 and TRBJ2-1, with D possibly being TRBD1 (5 bases). The CDR3 has 15 amino acids. Per the germline V gene, CDR1 is DFQATT and CDR2 is SNEGSKA (reference sequence). Trimming removed 6 bases at V and 1 base at J, with 16 bases between. The CDR3 DNA reads TGCAGTGCACAGGAAACCCCCTCATCCTACAATGAGCAGTTCTTC. Translating gives CSAQETPSSYNEQFF.

V is TRBV2 and J is TRBJ2-2; TRBD1 matches at 8 bases. Germline loops: CDR1 SNHLY, CDR2 FYNNEI. The CDR3 consists of 15 residues. Germline trimming cut 7 bases from V and 4 bases from J; bases unmatched to any gene: 8. The CDR3 loop is CASTLTGALTGELFF. The CDR3 DNA reads TGTGCCAGCACTTTGACAGGGGCCCTCACCGGGGAGCTGTTTTTT.

This clonotype was found a few times. This rearrangement joins TRBV28 to TRBJ2-7; 7 bases are shared with TRBD1. The CDR3 spans 14 residues. From germline, CDR1 is MDHEN and CDR2 SYDVKM. V shed 1 base, J shed 5 bases, and the junction held 5 bases outside the gene matches. For the CDR3, the DNA is TGTGCCAGCAGTTTATCTACAGGGGTAAACGAGCAGTACTTC. It codes for CASSLSTGVNEQYF.

For this clonotype: A much larger clone lies one base from this, so it may be a read error. This sequence joins TRBV7-2 and TRBJ1-1; the D gene is possibly TRBD1 (5 bases). The CDR3 extends over 13 amino acids. Germline lookup yields CDR1 SGHTA and CDR2 FQGNSA. V lost 6 bases and J lost 3, with 11 bases in between. CDR3 sequence: CASRHGTYTEAFF. The CDR3 DNA reads as TGTGCCAGCAGACATGGGACCTACACTGAAGCTTTCTTT. The full variable domain, its missing parts supplied by reference TRBV7-2 and TRBJ1-1, is GAGVSQSPSNKVTEKGKDVELRCDPISGHTALYWYRQSLGQGLEFLIYFQGNSAPDKSGLPSDRFSAERTGGSVSTLTIQRTQQEDSAVYLCASRHGTYTEAFFGQGTRLTVV.

The table lists this clonotype with many counts. The chain combines TRBV7-2 with TRBJ2-7; no reliable D call. The V end lost 6 bases, the J end lost 2 bases, and 8 bases lay between the germline ends. Germline V gives CDR1 SGHTA, CDR2 FQGNSA. This CDR3 contains 12 residues. The CDR3 loop reads CASRSTAYEQYF. CDR3 sequence (DNA): TGTGCCAGCAGGTCCACAGCCTACGAGCAGTACTTC.

The J gene is TRBJ1-4, the V gene TRBV27, with D perhaps matching TRBD1 (6 bases). V shed 6 bases and J shed 7 bases, with 18 bases lying between them. The length of the CDR3 is 15 residues. The germline V gene has CDR1 MNHEY and CDR2 SMNVEV (reference sequence). The CDR3 DNA follows: TGTGCCAGCAGGACATTAACAGGGTGGGGTGAAAAACTGTTTTTT. It is translated as CASRTLTGWGEKLFF.